This is a list of T cell receptor beta chains from one sample in a study of blood T cell repertoires in COVID-19. Profiled with immunoSEQ multiplex PCR; TCRdb holds only in-frame clones, not every one. The table includes some 110,000 clones, roughly 90% detected once. The sequencing sample was made of peripheral blood. All receptors derive from a man aged 45-60 years with COVID-19, enrolled during active disease. The CDR3 runs from the conserved cysteine through the conserved F or W. The order of the fields is J gene, V gene, D gene, CDR3 protein. The D gene is left open where the match is weak.

>TRBJ2-1|TRBV7-9|-
CASSLRRDEQFF
>TRBJ2-5|TRBV2|TRBD2
CASTPRGAGGETQYF
>TRBJ2-1|TRBV29-1|-
CSVPLGGGYYNEQFF
>TRBJ2-1|TRBV10-3|-
CAISESAGTYNEQFF
>TRBJ2-1|TRBV18|TRBD2
CASSSGLAGGLIHEQFF
>TRBJ1-1|TRBV7-3|TRBD1
CASSLDRGREKAFF
>TRBJ1-2|TRBV5-1|TRBD1
CASSIGTDYGYTF
>TRBJ1-1|TRBV7-8|-
CASSLQGNTEAFF
>TRBJ2-3|TRBV18|TRBD2
CASSPRREGTDTQYF
>TRBJ2-3|TRBV5-1|TRBD1
CASSPYTGGGTDTQYF
>TRBJ2-5|TRBV7-2|-
CASSSFYQETQYF
>TRBJ2-1|TRBV5-4|TRBD2
CASSPGGLADNEQFF
>TRBJ1-1|TRBV9|-
CASSPIISRGDTEAFF
>TRBJ2-3|TRBV6-5|-
CASSYAGYTDTQYF
>TRBJ1-1|TRBV7-3|-
CASSLQTGTEAFF
>TRBJ2-1|TRBV6-5|-
CASSYLASAYNEQFF
>TRBJ1-5|TRBV29-1|TRBD1
CSGQQGRQPQHF
>TRBJ1-2|TRBV6-2/TRBV6-3|-
CASSPLEGAYGYTF
>TRBJ2-1|TRBV7-9|TRBD2
CASSSSGRALNEQFF
>TRBJ2-2|TRBV11-3|-
CASSLGGNTGELFF
>TRBJ1-1|TRBV6-2/TRBV6-3|TRBD1
CASSYTGTGEPEAFF
>TRBJ2-2|TRBV11-2|-
CASSIGTQNTGELFF
>TRBJ2-5|TRBV30|-
CAWSIQAAETQYF
>TRBJ2-3|TRBV6-5|TRBD1
CASRDRATDTQYF
>TRBJ2-1|TRBV7-2|-
CASSRIRSAGTHEQFF
>TRBJ2-7|TRBV28|-
CASSLSGFYEQYF
>TRBJ2-7|TRBV4-2|TRBD2
CASSPPGLAGGVYEQYF
>TRBJ2-7|TRBV6-2/TRBV6-3|TRBD1
CASSDPGQGLYEQYF
>TRBJ2-2|TRBV19|TRBD1
CASSRRQGHTGELFF
>TRBJ2-1|TRBV20-1|-
CSASAFKRSSYNEQFF
>TRBJ2-1|TRBV5-4|TRBD2
CASGSPLAEGGDEQFF
>TRBJ2-2|TRBV29-1|-
CSVGAGVGELFF
>TRBJ1-6|TRBV7-2|-
CASSLLVSNSPLHF
>TRBJ1-1|TRBV7-9|-
CASTPGAGLTEAFF
>TRBJ2-3|TRBV5-1|TRBD2
CASRPREGSDTQYF
>TRBJ1-6|TRBV4-3|TRBD1
CASSQGQGQSPLHF
>TRBJ2-4|TRBV19|TRBD1
CASTPDRGNIQYF
>TRBJ1-6|TRBV25-1|-
CASSEALGQRNSPLHF
>TRBJ2-1|TRBV5-8|-
CASSPFPRGNNEQFF
>TRBJ2-7|TRBV10-3|TRBD2
CAIRGGLAGYEQYF
>TRBJ2-1|TRBV21-1|-
CASSGDKQFF
>TRBJ2-5|TRBV5-1|-
CASSLEQGGETQYF
>TRBJ1-2|TRBV6-5|TRBD1
CASSYKTGAFYGYTF
>TRBJ2-2|TRBV19|TRBD2
CASSTPTSGRSTGELFF
>TRBJ1-4|TRBV18|-
CASSPTGSANEKLFF
>TRBJ1-5|TRBV5-5|-
CASSPRTLNQPQHF
>TRBJ1-2|TRBV19|TRBD1
CASSWTGFYGYTF
>TRBJ2-5|TRBV11-2|-
CASRIGWGPETQYF
>TRBJ2-1|TRBV11-3|-
CASSFRGGRYNEQFF
>TRBJ2-2|TRBV28|-
CASSLRGDSPFYGELFF
>TRBJ2-1|TRBV18|-
CASSPVARTEQFF
>TRBJ2-1|TRBV30|TRBD1
CAWSVFTGDDLFF